This is a list of T cell receptor beta chains from one sample in a study of shared clonotypes between healthy human individuals. Method: immunoSEQ multiplex PCR; TCRdb's copy keeps in-frame clones and lacks some. Among fewer than 600,000 clones listed, approximately 85% were seen once. Sequencing was performed on PBMCs. The receptors come from a woman in her thirties or forties in good health. Some clones in this sample may be carry-over from other donors' samples. Both conserved end residues are part of each CDR3. The D gene is left open where the match is weak. Expanded clones are given a class, and other clones once, few, many or no size at all.

>TRBD1|TRBV5-1|TRBJ2-7|-
TGCGCCAGCAGCTCAAACAGGGGCAGCTCCTACGAGCAGTACTTC
CASSSNRGSSYEQYF
>-|TRBV6-1|TRBJ2-7|-
TGTGCCAGCACCCACCCGGGTGGAGATAAGCAGTACTTC
CASTHPGGDKQYF
>TRBD2|TRBV6-5|TRBJ2-3|many
TGTGCCAGCAGTTTTAGCGGGAGGGGCAGATATACGCAGTATTTT
CASSFSGRGRYTQYF
>-|TRBV28|TRBJ2-1|-
TGTGCCAGCAGTACACCTCGGGGCTTCTACAATGAGCAGTTCTTC
CASSTPRGFYNEQFF
>-|TRBV15|TRBJ1-1|few
TGTGCCACAAGGAGGGGAGGGAACACTGAAGCTTTCTTT
CATRRGGNTEAFF
>TRBD1|TRBV27|TRBJ1-1|once
TGTGCCAGCGGCCGGGACAGGGGGCGGTTGAACACTGAAGCTTTCTTT
CASGRDRGRLNTEAFF
>-|TRBV29-1|TRBJ2-7|-
TGCAGCGTTGATTCAACAGGGACGAACGACGAGCAGTACTTC
CSVDSTGTNDEQYF
>TRBD2|TRBV28|TRBJ2-7|-
TGTGCCAGCAGTCTAGGGACTAGCGGGGACCCTTACTACGAGCAGTACTTC
CASSLGTSGDPYYEQYF
>-|TRBV6-1|TRBJ2-2|-
TGTGCCAGCAGTGTTTCTTACCCGAACACCGGGGAGCTGTTTTTT
CASSVSYPNTGELFF
>-|TRBV11-3|TRBJ2-1|-
TGTGCCAGCAGCCCTGGGGGTAGCGGCTACAATGAGCAGTTCTTC
CASSPGGSGYNEQFF
>TRBD2|TRBV7-8|TRBJ2-7|-
TGTGCCAGCAGCATCTCAGGGGTAGTAGCGGGAGGGGAGCAGTACTTC
CASSISGVVAGGEQYF
>-|TRBV6-1|TRBJ2-7|-
TGTGCCAGCAGTGATGGGGTTTTCCAGCAGTACTTC
CASSDGVFQQYF
>-|TRBV27|TRBJ2-2|-
TGTGCCAGCAGCTGGCAAGGGCTTCCCGGGGAGCTGTTTTTT
CASSWQGLPGELFF
>TRBD2|TRBV30|TRBJ2-1|-
TGTGCCTGGACGCGGCCAGGACTAGCGGGAGGGCCGTCCTACAATGAGCAGTTCTTC
CAWTRPGLAGGPSYNEQFF
>-|TRBV6-5|TRBJ1-3|few
TGTGCCAGCAGCCCAGGACCCGGCGGAACCACCATATATTTT
CASSPGPGGTTIYF
>TRBD2|TRBV29-1|TRBJ2-1|-
TGCAGCGGGAAGCCGGGACTAGTTACCAATGAGCAGTTCTTC
CSGKPGLVTNEQFF
>TRBD1|TRBV6-4|TRBJ2-1|-
TGTGCCAGCAGTGAGGGACAGGAGAACAATGAGCAGTTCTTC
CASSEGQENNEQFF
>-|TRBV7-6|TRBJ2-2|-
TGTGCCAGCAGCCCCATCATTAAGCCCGCGAACACCGGGGAGCTGTTTTTT
CASSPIIKPANTGELFF
>-|TRBV18|TRBJ1-3|-
TGTGCCAGCTCACCATCCGGGACGTCCTCTGGAAACACCATATATTTT
CASSPSGTSSGNTIYF
>TRBD1|TRBV27|TRBJ2-7|-
TGTGCCAGCAGTTTATCGGGACAGGGTTCCTACGAGCAGTACTTC
CASSLSGQGSYEQYF
>-|TRBV18|TRBJ1-5|-
TGTGCCAGCTCACTAGTGCGACAGTCAAAAGGGCCCCAGCATTTT
CASSLVRQSKGPQHF
>-|TRBV11-2|TRBJ2-1|few
TGTGCCAGCAGACCAGCACTAGTTAACAATGAGCAGTTCTTC
CASRPALVNNEQFF
>TRBD2|TRBV19|TRBJ2-1|-
TGTGCCAGTAGTCTAGCGGGAGGTACTCAACGGCACAATGAGCAGTTCTTC
CASSLAGGTQRHNEQFF
>-|TRBV2|TRBJ1-1|-
TGTGCCAGCAGTGAACTACGGGTGGGCACTGAAGCTTTCTTT
CASSELRVGTEAFF
>-|TRBV5-6|TRBJ1-3|-
TGTGCCAGCAGCTTGTCTACCGGGGGAGGAAACACCATATATTTT
CASSLSTGGGNTIYF
>-|TRBV6-5|TRBJ2-7|few
TGTGCCAGCAGTTACTCCACGGGCGAGCAGTACTTC
CASSYSTGEQYF
>-|TRBV21-1|TRBJ2-1|few
TGTGCCAGCAGCAAAACCCGCGGGACTAGCGCTTACAATGAGCAGTTCTTC
CASSKTRGTSAYNEQFF
>TRBD2|TRBV18|TRBJ2-4|-
TGTGCCAGCTCTACTAGCGGGAGTCAAAACATTCAGTACTTC
CASSTSGSQNIQYF
>-|TRBV7-9|TRBJ2-1|-
TGTGCCAGCAGCCCGGACGCATACAATGAGCAGTTCTTC
CASSPDAYNEQFF
>-|TRBV28|TRBJ2-3|-
TGTGCCAGCAGTTTACGCCGGGAAAGGTCAGATACGCAGTATTTT
CASSLRRERSDTQYF
>-|TRBV14|TRBJ2-5|-
TGTGCCAGCAGCCAGAGACAGTACCAAGAGACCCAGTACTTC
CASSQRQYQETQYF
>-|TRBV29-1|TRBJ2-7|-
TGCAGTGCACAGGGATCCTACGAGCAGTACTTC
CSAQGSYEQYF
>TRBD1|TRBV27|TRBJ1-2|-
TGTGCCAGCAGTTTCCATACGACAGGGGGAGGCTACACCTTC
CASSFHTTGGGYTF
>-|TRBV11-3|TRBJ2-2|-
TGTGCCAGCAGCTTATTAACAAACACCGGGGAGCTGTTTTTT
CASSLLTNTGELFF
>-|TRBV2|TRBJ2-5|-
TGTGCCAGCAGTGGGCAGGGATCCTCGTGGCGGTACTTC
CASSGQGSSWRYF
>-|TRBV18|TRBJ1-2|-
TGTGCCAGCTCACAGGGTTACTATGGCTACACCTTC
CASSQGYYGYTF
>TRBD2|TRBV4-1|TRBJ2-5|-
TGCGCCAGCAGCCAAGTGTGGGGTAGCGGGAGCCAAGAGACCCAGTACTTC
CASSQVWGSGSQETQYF
>-|TRBV19|TRBJ1-5|-
TGTGCCAGTAGTATTGCAGCTAACAATCAGCCCCAGCATTTT
CASSIAANNQPQHF
>-|TRBV19|TRBJ1-3|-
TGTGCCAGTAGTCCAAGACAGCCTGGAAACACCATATATTTT
CASSPRQPGNTIYF
>-|TRBV5-1|TRBJ2-1|-
TGCGCCAGCAGCCCTGAGGGGATTTCCTACAATGAGCAGTTCTTC
CASSPEGISYNEQFF